One and the same sample provided the 4 T cell receptor beta chains below, sequenced in a study of T cell responses to AZD1222 COVID-19 vaccine. The repertoire was sequenced with immunoSEQ multiplex PCR; TCRdb's copy has only in-frame clones and lacks some. This sample has about 210,000 clones, with approximately 92% found just once. The sequencing used peripheral blood, collected on day 0 of AZD1222 vaccination. These receptor sequences come from an adult in good health.

This rearrangement joins TRBV19 to TRBJ1-5; D is perhaps TRBD1 (5 bases). Germline V gene lookup returns CDR1 LNHDA and CDR2 SQIVND (reference sequence). This CDR3 has 15 amino acids. V lost 5 bases and J 4 bases, leaving 15 bases between the germline ends. This CDR3 is CASSRQTTVNQPQHF. CDR3 DNA sequence: TGTGCCAGTAGTCGACAGACGACCGTTAATCAGCCCCAGCATTTT.

V and J are TRBV9 and TRBJ1-2; D not resolved. The CDR3 is 14 residues long. V was clipped by 0 bases and J by 3 bases, with 9 bases between them. CDR1 and CDR2 from the germline V gene are SGDLS and YYNGEE. The CDR3 region is CASSVVAQHYGYTF. Here the CDR3 DNA reads TGTGCCAGCAGCGTAGTTGCTCAACACTATGGCTACACCTTC.

The chain is built from TRBV13 and TRBJ2-1; no firm D call. Trimming stripped 1 base from V and 5 bases from J, with 9 bases between. CDR1 is PRHDT, CDR2 FYEKMQ, per germline (reference sequence). CDR3 length: 14 amino acids. The CDR3 sequence is CASSLVGTNNEQFF. The DNA of the CDR3 is TGTGCCAGCAGCTTAGTCGGCACCAACAATGAGCAGTTCTTC.

The chain carries TRBV12-3 or TRBV12-4 and TRBJ1-2; D may be TRBD1 (5 bases). This CDR3 comprises 11 residues. Trimming cost V 7 bases and J 8 bases, with 11 bases left between them. CDR3 sequence (DNA): TGTGCCAGCACCGGGGGTTCGGGCTACACCTTC. Translation: CASTGGSGYTF.